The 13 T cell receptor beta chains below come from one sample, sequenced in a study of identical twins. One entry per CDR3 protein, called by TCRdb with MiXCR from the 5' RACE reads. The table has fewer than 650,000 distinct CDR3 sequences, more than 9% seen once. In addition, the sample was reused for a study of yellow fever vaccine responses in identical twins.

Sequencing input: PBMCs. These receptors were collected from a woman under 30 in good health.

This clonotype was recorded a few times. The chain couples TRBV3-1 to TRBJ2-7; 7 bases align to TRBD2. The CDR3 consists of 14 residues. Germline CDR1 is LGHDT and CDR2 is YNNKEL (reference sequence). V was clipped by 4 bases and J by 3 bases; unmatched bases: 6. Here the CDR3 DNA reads TGTGCCAGCAGCCCGAGCACTAGCGTCTACGAGCAGTACTTC. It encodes CASSPSTSVYEQYF.

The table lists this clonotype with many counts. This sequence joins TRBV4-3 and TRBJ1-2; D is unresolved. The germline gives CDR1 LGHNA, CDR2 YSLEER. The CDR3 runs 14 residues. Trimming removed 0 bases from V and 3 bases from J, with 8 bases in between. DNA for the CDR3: TGCGCCAGCAGCCAAGATTGGGAGGACTATGGCTACACCTTC. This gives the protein CASSQDWEDYGYTF.

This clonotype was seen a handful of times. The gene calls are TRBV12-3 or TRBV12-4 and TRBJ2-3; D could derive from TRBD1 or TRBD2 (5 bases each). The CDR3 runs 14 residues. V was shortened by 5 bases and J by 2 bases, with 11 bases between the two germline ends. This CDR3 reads CASSRDQFTDTQYF. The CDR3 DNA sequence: TGTGCCAGCAGTCGGGACCAATTCACAGATACGCAGTATTTT.

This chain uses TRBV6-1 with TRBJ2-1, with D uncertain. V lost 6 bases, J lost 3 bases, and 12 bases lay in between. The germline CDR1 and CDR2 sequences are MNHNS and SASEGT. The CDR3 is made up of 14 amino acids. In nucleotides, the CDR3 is TGTGCCAGCAGCCCGTTGAGCTTCTACAATGAGCAGTTCTTC. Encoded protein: CASSPLSFYNEQFF.

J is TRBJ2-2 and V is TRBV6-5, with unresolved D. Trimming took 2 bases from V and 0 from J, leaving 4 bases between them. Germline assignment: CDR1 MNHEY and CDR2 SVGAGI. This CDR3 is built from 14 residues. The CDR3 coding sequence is TGTGCCAGCAGTTACCTTCCGAACACCGGGGAGCTGTTTTTT. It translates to CASSYLPNTGELFF.

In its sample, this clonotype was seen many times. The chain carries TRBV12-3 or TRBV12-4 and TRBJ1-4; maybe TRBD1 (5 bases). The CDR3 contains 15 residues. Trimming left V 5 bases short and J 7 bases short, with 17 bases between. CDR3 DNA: TGTGCCAGCAGTGATAGACAGCCCAGAGGTGAAAAACTGTTTTTT. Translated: CASSDRQPRGEKLFF.

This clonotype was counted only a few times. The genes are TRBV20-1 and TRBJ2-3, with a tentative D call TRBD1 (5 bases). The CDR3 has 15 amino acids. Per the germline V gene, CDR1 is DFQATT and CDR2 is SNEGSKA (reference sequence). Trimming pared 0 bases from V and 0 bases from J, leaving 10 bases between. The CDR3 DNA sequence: TGCAGTGCTAGAGATTTGAGACAGAGCACAGATACGCAGTATTTT. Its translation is CSARDLRQSTDTQYF.

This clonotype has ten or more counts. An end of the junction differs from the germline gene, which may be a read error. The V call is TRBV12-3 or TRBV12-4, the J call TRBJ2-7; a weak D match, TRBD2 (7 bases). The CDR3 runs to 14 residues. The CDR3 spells CASSLGGGSYEQYF. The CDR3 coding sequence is TGCGCCAGCAGCTTGGGAGGGGGCTCCTACGAGCAGTACTTC.

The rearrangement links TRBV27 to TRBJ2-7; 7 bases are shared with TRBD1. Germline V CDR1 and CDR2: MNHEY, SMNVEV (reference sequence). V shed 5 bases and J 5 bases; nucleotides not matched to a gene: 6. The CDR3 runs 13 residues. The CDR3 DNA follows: TGTGCCAGCAGTGAAACAGGGGTAGACGAGCAGTACTTC. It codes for CASSETGVDEQYF.

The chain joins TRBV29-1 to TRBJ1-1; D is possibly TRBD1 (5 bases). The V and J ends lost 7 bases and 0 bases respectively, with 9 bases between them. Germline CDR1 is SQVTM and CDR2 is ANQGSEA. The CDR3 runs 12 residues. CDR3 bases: TGCAGCGGTAAACAGGTGAACACTGAAGCTTTCTTT. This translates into CSGKQVNTEAFF.

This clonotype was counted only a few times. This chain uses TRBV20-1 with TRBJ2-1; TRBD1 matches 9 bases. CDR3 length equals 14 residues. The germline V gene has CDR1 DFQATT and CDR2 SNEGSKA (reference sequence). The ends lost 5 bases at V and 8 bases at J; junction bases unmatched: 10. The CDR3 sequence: CSAPGTGFFDEQFF. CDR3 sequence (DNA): TGCAGTGCTCCCGGGACAGGGTTTTTCGATGAGCAGTTCTTC.

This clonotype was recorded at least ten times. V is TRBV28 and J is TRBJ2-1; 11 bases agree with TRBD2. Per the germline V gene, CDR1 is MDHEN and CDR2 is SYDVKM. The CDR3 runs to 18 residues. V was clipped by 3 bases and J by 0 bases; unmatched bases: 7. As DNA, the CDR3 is TGTGCCAGCAGTTTGCCCACTAGCGGGAGTCCCTCCTACAATGAGCAGTTCTTC. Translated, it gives CASSLPTSGSPSYNEQFF.

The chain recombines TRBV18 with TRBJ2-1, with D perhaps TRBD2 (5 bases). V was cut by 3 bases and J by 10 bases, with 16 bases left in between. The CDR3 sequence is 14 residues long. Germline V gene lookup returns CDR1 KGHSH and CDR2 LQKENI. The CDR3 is CASSPLSLGSEQFF. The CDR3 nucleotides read TGTGCCAGCTCACCGCTAAGCTTGGGGAGCGAGCAGTTCTTC.